Here is one T cell receptor beta chain with its context. Deletions cut 1 base from V and 2 bases from J, with 9 bases between. In germline, CDR1 is SGHTA, CDR2 FQGNSA. This CDR3 has 14 residues. The recovered donors of Cohort 3 showed two negative PCRs, clearance, or symptom resolution. The record originates from a study of blood T cell repertoires in COVID-19. At the level of the study: Samples taken during acute and convalescent COVID-19 were collected in the United States, Italy and Spain.

The assay was immunoSEQ multiplex PCR, and TCRdb's table has in-frame clones only and misses some. The sample yields about 190,000 clones, 65% to 85% seen once. The clonotype comes from a woman under 40 who had recovered from COVID-19. V is TRBV7-2 and J is TRBJ2-7; D may be TRBD1 (6 bases). Material for sequencing was PBMCs or T cells enriched from blood (not recorded which). The CDR3 spells CASSLGAGAYEQYF. The DNA of the CDR3 is TGTGCCAGCAGCTTAGGGGCAGGGGCCTACGAGCAGTACTTC.